This paragraph covers one TCR beta chain sequence. The repertoire was sequenced with immunoSEQ multiplex PCR; TCRdb's copy has only in-frame clones and lacks some. The sample lists 55,000 to 65,000 clones; 80% to 90% were seen once. These data come from a study of control samples from healthy donors and cancer patients. The CDR3 contains 13 residues. Germline CDR1 and CDR2: SNHLY and FYNNEI. Trimming took off 3 bases at V and 2 bases at J, with 8 bases between the two ends. Sequencing input: PBMCs. The chain joins TRBV2 to TRBJ2-7, with D unresolved. This receptor was taken from an older woman with lung cancer. The CDR3 is CASSDRNPYEQYF. CDR3 nucleotides: TGTGCCAGCAGTGACAGGAACCCCTACGAGCAGTACTTC.